The TCR beta chain under discussion was sequenced for a study of CD8+ T cells in alopecia areata. Study information: Treated patients were given oral tofacitinib, which was dosed at 5 to 10 mg twice daily. The drug, tofacitinib, lasted 6 to 18 months, followed by 6 months off drug.

The CDR3 contains 15 residues. Trimming removed 8 bases from V and 6 bases from J, with 20 bases in between. Germline assignment: CDR1 LNHNV and CDR2 YYDKDF (reference sequence). Sequencing used cDNA as its template, made by extracting RNA and reverse transcribing it. Assay: immunoSEQ multiplex PCR; the TCRdb copy retains only in-frame clones and omits some. The profile covers around 120,000 clones, with roughly 50% appearing a single time and more than 25% taken by the ten largest. General study results and limits: Resident alphabeta T cells of normal skin are also sequenced in scalp samples. Just one nonresponder means the tie between baseline CD8+ expansion and response stays uncertain.

In regard to this clone: Its antigen is still unknown.

The sample's treatment: oral pan-JAK inhibitor, 5-10 mg twice daily. The specimen was CD8+ T cells sorted from blood, collected at week 4, from a patient treated with tofacitinib. This clonotype was obtained from a human donor with alopecia areata. The V gene is TRBV15, the J gene TRBJ2-1; D ambiguous. CDR3 nucleotide sequence: TGTGCCACCGCGGCGGCCATGAATAGTCGCAATGAGCAGTTCTTC. Translating gives CATAAAMNSRNEQFF.